This entry lists 24 T cell receptor beta chains sequenced from one sample in a study of T cells in Graves' hyperthyroidism and ophthalmopathy. What was amplified from RNA transcripts were TCR beta CDR3 regions. The TCR CDR3 first-round RT-PCR relied on the HTBI primer set. TCRdb re-called the multiplex PCR reads with MiXCR, one entry per CDR3 protein. The sample lists a few hundred thousand distinct CDR3 sequences; roughly 15% were seen once. The sample taken for sequencing was blood. These receptors were obtained from a woman aged 25 to 39 with Graves' ophthalmopathy.

J is TRBJ2-2 and V is TRBV7-2, with TRBD2 matching 9 bases. There are 16 residues in the CDR3. The germline gives CDR1 SGHTA, CDR2 FQGNSA. V shed 1 base, J shed 8 bases, and the junction held 8 bases outside the gene matches. The CDR3 loop is CASSLDAGGRSGELFF. The DNA for the CDR3 is TGTGCCAGCAGCTTAGATGCGGGGGGGCGGTCGGGGGAGCTGTTTTTT. The variable domain in full, with the rest retrieved from reference TRBV7-2 and TRBJ2-2, is GAGVSQSPSNKVTEKGKDVELRCDPISGHTALYWYRQSLGQGLEFLIYFQGNSAPDKSGLPSDRFSAERTGGSVSTLTIQRTQQEDSAVYLCASSLDAGGRSGELFFGEGSRLTVL.

This clonotype was recorded at least ten times. The V and J genes are TRBV11-2 and TRBJ2-7; D call uncertain. Germline-derived CDR1 and CDR2 are SGHAT and FQNNGV. V lost 7 bases and J 1 base, leaving 14 bases between the germline ends. The CDR3 is made up of 14 amino acids. The CDR3 here is CASNPAGPSYEQYF. CDR3 coding DNA: TGTGCCAGCAACCCGGCCGGGCCTTCCTACGAGCAGTACTTC.

This clonotype has ten or more counts. The chain combines TRBV11-2 with TRBJ2-7; 7 bases match TRBD1. The J segment lost 2 bases and the V segment lost 5 bases, leaving 9 bases of the junction unmatched. The germline V gene encodes CDR1 SGHAT and CDR2 FQNNGV. There are 15 residues in the CDR3. The CDR3 region is CASSPEKGATYEQYF. CDR3 bases: TGTGCCAGCAGCCCCGAGAAGGGGGCGACCTACGAGCAGTACTTC.

This clonotype was found many times. The chain is built from TRBV6-2 or TRBV6-3 and TRBJ1-1; D ambiguous. The V gene lost 2 bases and the J gene lost 3 bases, with 10 bases spanning the gap. The CDR3 sequence is 14 residues long. Germline V lookup: CDR1 MNHEY, CDR2 SVGEGT. CDR3: CASSYVWEDTEAFF. In nucleotides, the CDR3 is TGTGCCAGCAGTTACGTTTGGGAGGACACTGAAGCTTTCTTT.

The CDR3 coding sequence is TGCAGTGCTGCGATTGGACTAGCGGGGGGCCCCACAGATACGCAGTATTTT. Its translation: CSAAIGLAGGPTDTQYF. The chain joins TRBV20-1 to TRBJ2-3; 14 bases match TRBD2. The CDR3 has 17 residues. Trimming cost V 5 bases and J 2 bases; bases outside gene matches: 9. Germline CDR1 is DFQATT and CDR2 is SNEGSKA (reference sequence).

This clonotype was counted a few times. The chain recombines TRBV7-2 with TRBJ1-3; TRBD1 matches 8 bases. Germline CDR1 is SGHTA and CDR2 is FQGNSA. The CDR3 covers 15 residues. The V gene end was trimmed by 5 bases and the J gene end by 4 bases; junction bases not matched to a gene: 7. The CDR3 sequence is CASSPQGARGNTIYF. CDR3 DNA sequence: TGTGCCAGCAGCCCTCAGGGGGCGCGGGGAAACACCATATATTTT.

This clonotype occurred many times. V usage is TRBV7-9 and J usage is TRBJ1-3, with D possibly matching TRBD1 (6 bases). The CDR3 covers 14 residues. Trimming took off 4 bases at V and 1 base at J, with 8 bases between the two ends. CDR1 and CDR2 from the germline V gene are SEHNR and FQNEAQ (reference sequence). The CDR3 here is CASSSQGSGNTIYF. In nucleotides, the CDR3 is TGTGCCAGCAGCTCACAGGGTTCTGGAAACACCATATATTTT.

This clonotype was counted many times. V gene TRBV5-6 combines with J gene TRBJ1-6, with 7 nucleotides matching TRBD1. The germline gives CDR1 SGHDT, CDR2 YYEEEE. This CDR3 has 16 amino acids. Trimming took 0 bases from V and 8 from J; bases not matched to a gene: 8. The CDR3 sequence: CASSLVRWQGDSPLHF. In nucleotides, the CDR3 is TGTGCCAGCAGCTTGGTACGTTGGCAGGGGGATTCACCCCTCCACTTT.

In its sample, this clonotype was seen a few times. A much larger clone differs by one base, so this may be a read error. This chain connects TRBV3-1 to TRBJ2-1; D is uncertain. This CDR3 is built from 12 residues. Trimming took 2 bases from V and 8 from J, leaving 7 bases between them. Germline loops: CDR1 LGHDT, CDR2 YNNKEL (reference sequence). DNA for the CDR3: TGTGCCAGCAGCCAATCAAGGGATGAGCAGTTCTTC. As protein: CASSQSRDEQFF.

V and J are TRBV15 and TRBJ1-1; 7 bases agree with TRBD1. The J segment lost 1 base and the V segment lost 0 bases, leaving 29 bases of the junction unmatched. This CDR3 has 24 amino acids. Germline CDR1 is LNHNV and CDR2 is YYDKDF (reference sequence). CDR3 protein: CATSRDQGVWRGQEKGLWNTEAFF. In nucleotides, the CDR3 is TGTGCCACCAGCAGAGATCAAGGGGTGTGGAGGGGGCAGGAGAAAGGGCTCTGGAACACTGAAGCTTTCTTT.

This clonotype was picked up many times. The chain links TRBV28 to TRBJ2-4; 8 bases align to TRBD1. CDR1 MDHEN and CDR2 SYDVKM come from the germline V gene. The CDR3 sequence is 15 residues long. V trimming: 6 bases; J trimming: 2 bases; junction bases outside the gene matches: 6. As DNA, the CDR3 is TGTGCCAGCAGCCCGGACAGGGTTCCCAAAAACATTCAGTACTTC. Its translation: CASSPDRVPKNIQYF.

There are many counts of this clonotype. The chain joins TRBV9 to TRBJ1-2; D gene ambiguous. The germline V gene encodes CDR1 SGDLS and CDR2 YYNGEE. CDR3 size: 13 residues. The V gene lost 3 bases and the J gene lost 7 bases, with 13 bases spanning the gap. The CDR3 protein is CASSAFGFGGYTF. The CDR3 bases are TGTGCCAGCAGCGCATTCGGGTTTGGTGGCTACACCTTC. Full variable domain (rest looked up from reference TRBV9 and TRBJ1-2): DSGVTQTPKHLITATGQRVTLRCSPRSGDLSVYWYQQSLDQGLQFLIQYYNGEERAKGNILERFSAQQFPDLHSELNLSSLELGDSALYFCASSAFGFGGYTFGSGTRLTVV.

This clonotype was recorded at least ten times. V and J are TRBV6-1 and TRBJ1-2; D possibly corresponds to TRBD1 (5 bases). Trimming pared 5 bases from V and 2 bases from J, leaving 18 bases between. Germline V gene sequence: CDR1 MNHNS, CDR2 SASEGT. This CDR3 region has 16 residues. The CDR3 sequence is CASSKGTGPLNYGYTF. The DNA of the CDR3 is TGTGCCAGCAGTAAGGGGACCGGGCCTCTCAACTATGGCTACACCTTC.

This clonotype was seen at least ten times. The chain has TRBV2 and TRBJ1-2, with D possibly being TRBD1 (5 bases). The CDR3 is 15 amino acids. Germline CDR1 reads SNHLY; CDR2 reads FYNNEI. The V end lost 8 bases, the J end lost 1 base, and 17 bases lay between the germline ends. The CDR3 bases are TGTGCCAGCCTCCCAGATTTGGGGGATAACTATGGCTACACCTTC. It yields the protein CASLPDLGDNYGYTF.

This clonotype was observed many times. This chain links TRBV18 with TRBJ1-3, with D perhaps TRBD1 (6 bases). Trimming removed 2 bases from V and 4 bases from J, with 15 bases in between. Looked up from germline, CDR1 is KGHSH and CDR2 is LQKENI. The CDR3 is made up of 16 amino acids. For the CDR3, the DNA is TGTGCCAGCTCACCATTTGAAACAGGGCTAGGAAACACCATATATTTT. It codes for CASSPFETGLGNTIYF. Filled out from reference TRBV18 and TRBJ1-3, the complete variable domain reads NAGVMQNPRHLVRRRGQEARLRCSPMKGHSHVYWYRQLPEEGLKFMVYLQKENIIDESGMPKERFSAEFPKEGPSILRIQQVVRGDSAAYFCASSPFETGLGNTIYFGEGSWLTVV.

This clonotype was detected ten times or more. This chain uses TRBV7-3 with TRBJ2-7; no reliable D call. V shed 2 bases and J shed 4 bases, with 12 bases lying between them. Per the germline V gene, CDR1 is SGHTA and CDR2 is FQGTGA. The CDR3 runs to 14 residues. CDR3 amino acids: CASSLSPAGYEQYF. As DNA, the CDR3 is TGTGCCAGCAGCTTATCCCCTGCAGGTTACGAGCAGTACTTC. Complete variable domain (other parts from reference TRBV7-3 and TRBJ2-7): GAGVSQTPSNKVTEKGKYVELRCDPISGHTALYWYRQSLGQGPEFLIYFQGTGAADDSGLPNDRFFAVRPEGSVSTLKIQRTERGDSAVYLCASSLSPAGYEQYFGPGTRLTVT.

This clonotype was recorded many times. The chain joins TRBV18 to TRBJ2-1; D tentatively fits TRBD1 or TRBD2 (6 bases each). V dropped 3 bases and J dropped 1 base, with 16 bases sitting between them. The CDR3 has 17 residues. CDR1 is KGHSH, CDR2 LQKENI, per germline. CDR3 region: CASSPREVGGSYNEQFF. As DNA, the CDR3 is TGTGCCAGCTCACCGCGGGAAGTAGGGGGTTCCTACAATGAGCAGTTCTTC.

On this clonotype itself: A much larger clone differs by one base, so this may be a read error. Because it lacks the conserved phenylalanine or tryptophan at the end, this CDR3 is likely a read error. V usage is TRBV18 and J usage is TRBJ2-5, with D possibly TRBD2 on 6 matching bases. Trimming removed 4 bases from V and 5 bases from J, with 11 bases in between. Germline V gene data show CDR1 as KGHSH and CDR2 as LQKENI. The CDR3 is 13 amino acids. The CDR3 loop reads CASSQNSGETQYL. For the CDR3, the DNA is TGTGCCAGCTCACAAAACAGCGGGGAGACCCAGTACCTC.

The chain's CDR3 is CASSEGGAGTEAFF. CDR3 nucleotide sequence: TGTGCCAGCAGTGAAGGGGGCGCGGGCACTGAAGCTTTCTTT. The chain combines TRBV6-1 with TRBJ1-1; maybe TRBD1 (5 bases). Per the germline V gene, CDR1 is MNHNS and CDR2 is SASEGT. The CDR3 is 14 amino acids. Trimming removed 1 base at V and 4 bases at J, with 10 bases between.

This clonotype came up many times. The CDR3, as DNA: TGTGCCAGCAGGCCGGGACAGGGGACTGAAGCTTTCTTT. It yields the protein CASRPGQGTEAFF. The gene calls are TRBV12-3 or TRBV12-4 and TRBJ1-1; 10 bases fit TRBD1. The ends lost 6 bases at V and 5 bases at J; junction bases unmatched: 3. The CDR3 is 13 residues long.

As to this clonotype: A read error may produce the germline difference seen at one junction end. This chain uses TRBV7-7 with TRBJ2-3; no firm D call. The length of the CDR3 is 14 residues. In germline, CDR1 is SSHAT, CDR2 FNYEAQ (reference sequence). In DNA form, the CDR3 reads TGTGCTAGCAGCTTACAATGGGGTGCAGATACGCAGTATTTT. It yields the protein CASSLQWGADTQYF.

This clonotype was seen ten or more times. The genes are TRBV18 and TRBJ2-5; D gene unclear. Per the germline V gene, CDR1 is KGHSH and CDR2 is LQKENI. CDR3 length equals 17 residues. Trimming removed 2 bases from V and 4 bases from J, with 20 bases in between. The DNA of the CDR3 is TGTGCCAGCTCACCAAGGGCTGGACCCGAATTCGGAGAGACCCAGTACTTC. Translated: CASSPRAGPEFGETQYF.

As regards this clonotype: This may come from a read error, since a much larger clone is one base off. This chain connects TRBV27 to TRBJ2-7, with TRBD1 as a possible D gene (6 bases). CDR1 and CDR2 from the germline V gene are MNHEY and SMNVEV (reference sequence). The CDR3 runs 13 residues. The V end lost 5 bases, the J end lost 7 bases, and 15 bases lay between the germline ends. The DNA of the CDR3 is TGTGCCAGCAGTCCCCAGGGGATGAGGGAGCAGTACTTC. It translates to CASSPQGMREQYF.

The V gene is TRBV28, the J gene TRBJ2-3; 13 positions agree with TRBD2. V dropped 6 bases and J dropped 2; count of bases not matched to a gene: 8. The CDR3 runs to 17 residues. Germline-derived CDR1 and CDR2 are MDHEN and SYDVKM. CDR3: CASSPTSGGADTDTQYF. In nucleotides, the CDR3 is TGTGCCAGCAGCCCTACTAGCGGGGGGGCAGACACAGATACGCAGTATTTT.